Shown below are 3 T cell receptor beta chains from a single sample sequenced in a study of human CD8 memory T cell subsets. By UMI-labeled 5' RACE, the TCR beta libraries were made. With the 5' RACE reads reprocessed, TCRdb shows one record per CDR3 protein and no DNA. The sample shows 3,000 to 4,000 distinct CDR3 sequences, and under 40% sits with its ten largest clones. The sample was CD8+ effector memory T cells (TEM) sorted from PBMCs. Stated subset: effector memory CD8 T cells, CCR7- CD45RO+ CD95+. The receptors here all came from a human donor in good health.

V usage is TRBV28 and J usage is TRBJ1-6; with no DNA, the TCRdb D assignment of TRBD1 cannot be verified. Germline lookup yields CDR1 MDHEN and CDR2 SYDVKM. CDR3 size: 12 residues. CDR3: CASTPPRGPLHF.

This clonotype ranks as medium-sized in terms of frequency. The chain recombines TRBV5-4 with TRBJ1-1; TCRdb picks TRBD1, but there is no DNA to check that call. This CDR3 is built from 13 residues. CDR1 is SGHNT and CDR2 is YYREEE in the germline V gene (reference sequence). The CDR3 sequence is CASSDRLNTEAFF.

This clonotype is labeled medium-sized based on frequency. The V gene is TRBV20-1, the J gene TRBJ2-1; checking the TCRdb D call of TRBD2 is not possible without DNA. This CDR3 contains 15 residues. Germline CDR1 reads DFQATT; CDR2 reads SNEGSKA (reference sequence). The CDR3 sequence is CSARALGVQANEQFF.